The sequence of this T cell receptor (beta chain) was determined in a study of T cells in Graves' hyperthyroidism and ophthalmopathy. Researchers took RNA transcripts and amplified the TCR beta CDR3 regions from them. The HTBI primer set was used in a first-round RT-PCR of the TCR CDR3. From the multiplex PCR reads, TCRdb called clonotypes with MiXCR, one entry per CDR3 protein. The sample holds about 360,000 distinct CDR3 sequences, about 13% seen once. The CDR3 contains 16 residues. V shed 10 bases and J shed 2 bases, with 20 bases lying between them. Germline-derived CDR1 and CDR2 are SGHAT and FQNNGV.

The sequencing input was blood. This clonotype was obtained from a woman aged 18-30 years with Graves' hyperthyroidism. The chain carries TRBV11-2 and TRBJ2-2; D possibly corresponds to TRBD2 (7 bases). The CDR3 reads CATPRGGTRNTGELFF. CDR3 nucleotides: TGTGCCACCCCTAGGGGGGGGACACGAAACACCGGGGAGCTGTTTTTT. Based on the CDR3 plus reference TRBV11-2 and TRBJ2-2, the full variable domain is EAGVAQSPRYKIIEKRQSVAFWCNPISGHATLYWYQQILGQGPKLLIQFQNNGVVDDSQLPKDRFSAERLKGVDSTLKIQPAKLEDSAVYLCATPRGGTRNTGELFFGEGSRLTVL.